This TCR beta chain was retrieved from a study of shared clonotypes between healthy human individuals. The V end lost 5 bases, the J end lost 2 bases, and 22 bases lay between the germline ends. This CDR3 comprises 17 residues. Germline-derived CDR1 and CDR2 are SGHTA and FQGNSA. Researchers divided each subset's genomic DNA evenly across several immunoSEQ plates. TCRdb's table, derived via immunoSEQ multiplex PCR, lists solely in-frame clones and lacks some. The data hold 600,000 to 800,000 clones, with 72% observed a single time. The source is a woman in her thirties in good health. The rearrangement links TRBV7-2 to TRBJ2-7; D tentatively fits TRBD1 or TRBD2 (7 bases each). Specimen: memory CD4+ T cells sorted from blood. The subset is: CD45RA-negative fraction. The CDR3 region is CASSPYQGQRETYEQYF. The CDR3 region has the DNA TGTGCCAGCAGCCCCTACCAGGGACAGCGGGAAACCTACGAGCAGTACTTC.